This TCR beta chain appears in the sequencing data of a study of human T cells and chemical hapten exposure. With V trimmed by 7 bases and J by 4 bases, 10 bases remained unmatched. CDR3 size: 15 residues. The germline CDR1 and CDR2 sequences are SNHLY and FYNNEI. This clonotype showed up just a few times. Stated time point: patch test 2, 6 weeks after DPC sensitization. Treatment indicated: therapeutic diphenylcyclopropenone sensitization with weekly scalp DPC. Alopecia patients, 18 to 70 years old and DPC-suitable, served as donors. TCRdb re-analysed the RACE reads in MiXCR, keeping a single row per CDR3 protein. This sample yields approximately 97,000 distinct CDR3 sequences, of which roughly an eighth are seen a single time; roughly 3% belongs to the top ten.

The chain joins TRBV2 to TRBJ1-5; 7 nucleotides agree with TRBD1. The specimen comprised whole blood, sampled in connection with sensitization to the hapten diphenylcyclopropenone (DPC). The TCR was taken from a middle-aged woman with alopecia areata. Some clones in this sample may be carry-over from other donors' samples. CDR3 DNA: TGTGCCAGCACTCCCCGGGGACAGCAAAATCAGCCCCAGCATTTT. It is translated as CASTPRGQQNQPQHF. Full variable domain (outside the CDR3, taken from reference TRBV2 and TRBJ1-5): EPEVTQTPSHQVTQMGQEVILRCVPISNHLYFYWYRQILGQKVEFLVSFYNNEISEKSEIFDDQFSVERPDGSNFTLKIRSTKLEDSAMYFCASTPRGQQNQPQHFGDGTRLSIL.